Below are 19 T cell receptor beta chains sequenced from a single sample in a study of long-term antiretroviral therapy in people with HIV (dated by TCRdb to the early 2020s). The immunoSEQ hsTCRB v3.0 assay was used at survey level resolution to sequence the TRB variable region. TCRdb re-hosts the immuneACCESS table, in-frame sequences only. Its copies lack some clones; in the studies checked, an unresolved V gene accounts for under half of them, and the cause for the rest is not known. A total of about 48,000 clones appear in this sample, around 80% of them only once. The ten largest clones add up to 2.5% to 3.5% of the sample. The material sequenced was unsorted PBMCs, taken 0.8 years after starting antiretroviral therapy. The receptors come from a woman aged 18-29 years with HIV.

The V call is TRBV7-9, the J call TRBJ2-7; 10 nucleotides line up with TRBD2. The CDR3 sequence is 14 residues long. Germline-derived CDR1 and CDR2 are SEHNR and FQNEAQ (reference sequence). Losses at the gene ends were 4 bases for V and 7 bases for J; bases not matched to a gene: 7. This CDR3 reads CASSYLAGGREQYF. The CDR3 region has the DNA TGTGCCAGCAGCTATTTAGCGGGAGGTCGTGAGCAGTACTTC.

This chain links TRBV6-6 with TRBJ2-2; 7 bases are a match to TRBD1. Germline values: CDR1 MNHNY, CDR2 SVGAGI (reference sequence). The CDR3 has 15 residues. V lost 2 bases, J lost 2 bases, and 2 bases stayed unmatched. In DNA form, the CDR3 reads TGTGCCAGCAGTTACGGGACAGCAAACACCGGGGAGCTGTTTTTT. It codes for CASSYGTANTGELFF.

CDR3 loop: CASSLVGGNEQFF. The CDR3 DNA is TGTGCCAGCAGCTTAGTTGGGGGCAATGAGCAGTTCTTC. V usage is TRBV7-9 and J usage is TRBJ2-1; D might be TRBD1 or TRBD2, each matching 5 bases. Deletions cut 1 base from V and 6 bases from J, with 7 bases between. Germline values: CDR1 SEHNR, CDR2 FQNEAQ (reference sequence). The CDR3 is made up of 13 amino acids.

This clone was detected a few times. V is TRBV5-6 and J is TRBJ2-7, with D perhaps assigned TRBD1 or TRBD2 (5 bases each). The germline CDR1 and CDR2 sequences are SGHDT and YYEEEE. This CDR3 comprises 15 residues. Trimming took 4 bases from V and 5 from J, leaving 19 bases between them. CDR3 coding DNA: TGTGCCAGCAGCAGGGGTTGGGGGAGTGAGGACGAGCAGTACTTC. Its protein product is CASSRGWGSEDEQYF.

The chain combines TRBV19 with TRBJ2-1, with D hard to call. CDR1 is LNHDA and CDR2 is SQIVND in the germline V gene (reference sequence). The CDR3 totals 15 residues. V shed 8 bases and J shed 1 base, with 15 bases lying between them. The CDR3 nucleotides are TGTGCCAGTGCACCCTCGGCTGGATCCTACAATGAGCAGTTCTTC. Translation gives CASAPSAGSYNEQFF.

This clone was observed a few times. The chain carries TRBV7-3 and TRBJ2-2; D possibly corresponds to TRBD1 (6 bases). V was shortened by 5 bases and J by 7 bases, with 8 bases between the two germline ends. This CDR3 has 12 residues. CDR1 is SGHTA, CDR2 FQGTGA, per germline. The CDR3 here is CASSPRGGELFF. The CDR3, as DNA: TGTGCCAGCAGCCCCAGGGGCGGGGAGCTGTTTTTT.

V is TRBV9 and J is TRBJ2-3; D not resolved. V lost 0 bases and J lost 2, with 10 bases in between. CDR1 is SGDLS and CDR2 is YYNGEE in the germline V gene. The CDR3 sequence is 15 residues long. The CDR3 region is CASSVGARFTDTQYF. The DNA for the CDR3 is TGTGCCAGCAGCGTAGGGGCCAGGTTCACAGATACGCAGTATTTT.

The CDR3 protein is CASSQIAGGPYNEQFF. The CDR3 nucleotides are TGCGCCAGCAGCCAGATAGCGGGAGGCCCGTACAATGAGCAGTTCTTC. The V and J genes are TRBV5-1 and TRBJ2-1; 10 bases fit TRBD2. V gave up 4 bases and J gave up 4 bases; unmatched junction bases: 8. CDR3 length: 16 amino acids. Germline V CDR1 and CDR2: SGHRS, YFSETQ.

The rearrangement uses TRBV5-4 and TRBJ1-3; D is ambiguous. Per germline, CDR1 SGHNT and CDR2 YYREEE (reference sequence). The CDR3 contains 18 residues. V lost 0 bases and J 0 bases, leaving 16 bases between the germline ends. Written as DNA, the CDR3 is TGTGCCAGCAGCTTGGATGGCGTCGGACGTGGCTCTGGAAACACCATATATTTT. This sequence encodes CASSLDGVGRGSGNTIYF.

The CDR3 DNA is TGTGCCAGTAGTATACAAAAAACAGGCTTTCAGCCCCAGCATTTT. As protein: CASSIQKTGFQPQHF. The V and J genes are TRBV19 and TRBJ1-5, with D possibly TRBD1 on 5 matching bases. V gave up 2 bases and J gave up 6 bases, with 14 bases separating them. Germline assignment: CDR1 LNHDA and CDR2 SQIVND (reference sequence). This CDR3 has 15 residues.

The chain employs TRBV4-3 and TRBJ2-5, with D possibly TRBD2 on 5 matching bases. The germline V gene encodes CDR1 LGHNA and CDR2 YSLEER. The CDR3 covers 14 residues. V lost 1 base to trimming and J lost 3 bases, with 9 bases between them. The CDR3 sequence: CASSQGSGKETQYF. Written as DNA, the CDR3 is TGCGCCAGCAGCCAAGGGTCGGGGAAAGAGACCCAGTACTTC.

The V gene is TRBV6-4, the J gene TRBJ2-7; TRBD2 matches at 11 bases. V lost 4 bases to trimming and J lost 4 bases; unmatched junction nucleotides: 3. The CDR3 has 14 residues. Germline CDR1 is MRHNA and CDR2 is SNTAGT. The CDR3 reads CASSVTSGNYEQYF. The CDR3, as DNA: TGTGCCAGCAGTGTGACTAGCGGGAATTACGAGCAGTACTTC.

CDR3 loop: CASSSGPTNEKLFF. The CDR3 nucleotides are TGTGCCAGCAGTTCGGGGCCAACTAATGAAAAACTGTTTTTT. V and J are TRBV27 and TRBJ1-4, with a possible D match to TRBD1 (5 bases). The CDR3 totals 14 residues. Germline V gives CDR1 MNHEY, CDR2 SMNVEV (reference sequence). Trimming removed 4 bases from V and 0 bases from J, with 6 bases in between.

The V and J genes are TRBV9 and TRBJ2-7; TRBD1 matches 9 bases. V gave up 7 bases and J gave up 4 bases; unmatched junction bases: 6. The CDR3 runs to 13 residues. The germline V gene encodes CDR1 SGDLS and CDR2 YYNGEE. CDR3 in amino acids: CASATGTGYEQYF. The CDR3 DNA reads as TGTGCCAGCGCCACCGGGACAGGGTACGAGCAGTACTTC.

The CDR3 sequence: CASSPGRGGGGRETQYF. CDR3 in DNA: TGCGCCAGCAGCCCAGGAAGGGGGGGCGGTGGTCGAGAGACCCAGTACTTC. V and J are TRBV5-1 and TRBJ2-5; TRBD2 is a possible D gene (7 bases). The CDR3 is 17 amino acids. Looked up from germline, CDR1 is SGHRS and CDR2 is YFSETQ. The ends were cut back, 4 bases at V and 4 bases at J, with 23 bases in the middle.

V usage is TRBV27 and J usage is TRBJ1-2, with D perhaps TRBD1 (5 bases). V lost 5 bases, J lost 4 bases, and 14 bases lay in between. Germline values: CDR1 MNHEY, CDR2 SMNVEV (reference sequence). The CDR3 loop spans 14 amino acids. The CDR3: CASSPPGHLYGYTF. The CDR3 DNA reads as TGTGCCAGCAGTCCACCGGGGCACCTCTATGGCTACACCTTC.

The rearrangement joins TRBV6-5 to TRBJ2-7; TRBD1 matches 8 bases. V lost 11 bases, J lost 4 bases, and 13 bases stayed unmatched. Germline V CDR1 and CDR2: MNHEY, SVGAGI. CDR3 size: 14 residues. CDR3 DNA: TGTGCCTCAACCCCCGACAGGGGTTCTTACGAGCAGTACTTC. Amino acid sequence: CASTPDRGSYEQYF.

J is TRBJ2-5 and V is TRBV7-9, with TRBD2 identical over 10 bases. The J segment lost 4 bases and the V segment lost 4 bases, leaving 3 bases of the junction unmatched. The CDR3 is 14 amino acids. The germline V gene encodes CDR1 SEHNR and CDR2 FQNEAQ (reference sequence). As DNA, the CDR3 is TGTGCCAGCAGCTCGGGACTAGCGTCAGAGACCCAGTACTTC. Amino acid sequence: CASSSGLASETQYF.

This chain uses TRBV6-6 with TRBJ2-7; no clear D. V shed 6 bases and J shed 1 base, with 10 bases lying between them. This CDR3 contains 13 residues. Germline CDR1 reads MNHNY; CDR2 reads SVGAGI (reference sequence). CDR3 sequence: CASRELLSYEQYF. In DNA form, the CDR3 reads TGTGCCAGCAGAGAGCTACTATCCTACGAGCAGTACTTC.